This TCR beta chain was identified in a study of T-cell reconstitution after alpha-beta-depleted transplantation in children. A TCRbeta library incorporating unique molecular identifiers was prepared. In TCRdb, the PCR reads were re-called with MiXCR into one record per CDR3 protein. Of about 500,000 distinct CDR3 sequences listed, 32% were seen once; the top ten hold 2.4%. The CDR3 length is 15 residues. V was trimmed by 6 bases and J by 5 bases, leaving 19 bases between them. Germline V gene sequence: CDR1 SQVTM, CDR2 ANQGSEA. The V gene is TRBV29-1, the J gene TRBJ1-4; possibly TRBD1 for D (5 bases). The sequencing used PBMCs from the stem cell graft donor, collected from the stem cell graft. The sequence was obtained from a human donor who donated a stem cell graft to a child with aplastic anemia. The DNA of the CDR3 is TGCAGCGTCCAAACCTCCGGGACCCCGAATGAAAAACTGTTTTTT. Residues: CSVQTSGTPNEKLFF.